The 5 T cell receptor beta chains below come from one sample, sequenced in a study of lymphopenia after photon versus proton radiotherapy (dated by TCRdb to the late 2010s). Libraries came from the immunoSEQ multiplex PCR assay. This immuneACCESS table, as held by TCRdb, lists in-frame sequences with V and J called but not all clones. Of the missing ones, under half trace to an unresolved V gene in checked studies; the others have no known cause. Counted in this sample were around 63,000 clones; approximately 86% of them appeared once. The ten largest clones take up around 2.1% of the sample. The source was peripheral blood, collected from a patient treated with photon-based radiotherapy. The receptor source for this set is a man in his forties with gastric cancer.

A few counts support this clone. In nucleotides, the CDR3 is TGTGCCAGCAGTTGGTCCTCTCCCCCAGATACGCAGTATTTT. Translation: CASSWSSPPDTQYF. This chain links TRBV27 with TRBJ2-3; unclear D gene. Between the trimmed V and J ends, which lost 4 bases and 4 bases, there was a span of 12 bases. Germline V gene lookup returns CDR1 MNHEY and CDR2 SMNVEV (reference sequence). The CDR3 has 14 amino acids.

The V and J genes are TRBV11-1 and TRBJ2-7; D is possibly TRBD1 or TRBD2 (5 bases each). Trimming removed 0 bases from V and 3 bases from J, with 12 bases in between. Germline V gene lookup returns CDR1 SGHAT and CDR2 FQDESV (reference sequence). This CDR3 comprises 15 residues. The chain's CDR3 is CASSLAGGGIYEQYF. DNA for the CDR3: TGTGCCAGCAGCTTAGCTGGTGGGGGTATCTACGAGCAGTACTTC. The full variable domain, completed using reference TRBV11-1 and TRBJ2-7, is EAEVAQSPRYKITEKSQAVAFWCDPISGHATLYWYRQILGQGPELLVQFQDESVVDDSQLPKDRFSAERLKGVDSTLKIQPAELGDSAMYLCASSLAGGGIYEQYFGPGTRLTVT.

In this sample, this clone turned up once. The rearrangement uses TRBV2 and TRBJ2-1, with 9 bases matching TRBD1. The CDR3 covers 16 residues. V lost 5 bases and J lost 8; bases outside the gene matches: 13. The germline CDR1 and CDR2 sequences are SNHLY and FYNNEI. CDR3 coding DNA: TGTGCCAGCAGTACCCTCCGGACAGGGGTGGGCGATGAGCAGTTCTTC. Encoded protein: CASSTLRTGVGDEQFF.

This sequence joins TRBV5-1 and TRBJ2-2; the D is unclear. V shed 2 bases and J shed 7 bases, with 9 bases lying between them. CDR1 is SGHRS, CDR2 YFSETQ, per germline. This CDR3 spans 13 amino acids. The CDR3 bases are TGCGCCAGCAGCTTTCTACCCGGCGGGGAGCTGTTTTTT. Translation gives CASSFLPGGELFF.

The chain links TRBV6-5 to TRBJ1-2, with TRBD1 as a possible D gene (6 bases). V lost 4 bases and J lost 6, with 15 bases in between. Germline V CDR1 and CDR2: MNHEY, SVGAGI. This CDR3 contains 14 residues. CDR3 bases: TGTGCCAGCAGTTCGATATTAAACAGGGATGGCTACACCTTC. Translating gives CASSSILNRDGYTF.